This entry lists 2 T cell receptor beta chains sequenced from one sample in a study of molecular identifiers for immune sequencing clone quantification. A single record per CDR3 protein comes from TCRdb applying MiXCR to the PCR reads. The table includes about 300,000 distinct CDR3 sequences, around 21% detected once. The sample taken for sequencing was naive CD8+ T cells from blood, with Jurkat cell RNA spiked in. Indicated subset: FACS-sorted CD8+CD4-CCR7+CD45RA+ naive T cells. The receptor set was obtained from a human donor in good health. Some libraries in this study had Jurkat cell RNA spiked in.

This clonotype was counted between two and nine times. This chain connects TRBV13 to TRBJ1-1, with D unclear. This CDR3 spans 13 amino acids. Germline-derived CDR1 and CDR2 are PRHDT and FYEKMQ (reference sequence). The V gene lost 6 bases and the J gene lost 0 bases, with 8 bases spanning the gap. The CDR3 loop is CASSNGLNTEAFF. The CDR3, as DNA: TGTGCCAGCAGTAACGGCCTGAACACTGAAGCTTTCTTT.

The V call is TRBV5-1, the J call TRBJ2-2, with 12 bases that match TRBD1. The CDR3 has 16 residues. The junction had 5 bases not matched to a gene; V was cut back by 4 bases and J by 4 bases. CDR1 and CDR2 from the germline V gene are SGHRS and YFSETQ. DNA of the CDR3: TGCGCCAGCAGCCCTGGGACAGGGGGCGGCACCGGGGAGCTGTTTTTT. This codes for CASSPGTGGGTGELFF.